This entry is about one T cell receptor beta chain. What it binds is unknown. The CDR3 length is 15 residues. The ends were cut back, 2 bases at V and 8 bases at J, with 15 bases in the middle. Germline V lookup: CDR1 MNHEY, CDR2 SMNVEV (reference sequence). Sequencing was performed with immunoSEQ multiplex PCR; in TCRdb, only in-frame clones are kept and a portion is missing. The sample carries approximately 76,000 clones, about 89% recorded once. The sample comes from a study of T cell responses to AZD1222 COVID-19 vaccine. Study-wide results and limits: Spike-specific TCR breadth and depth went up after people got two AZD1222 doses. Seropositivity was recorded at baseline in only six AZD1222 recipients. The donor cohort was predominantly white British with a female majority, and clonal diversity may have been underestimated.

The sample in question was peripheral blood, obtained on day 0 of MenACWY control vaccination. The clonotype was recovered from an adult in good health. V gene TRBV27 combines with J gene TRBJ1-4; no clear D. CDR3 DNA sequence: TGTGCCAGCAGTTTACAAGCCGGGGTGGGAGAAAAACTGTTTTTT. This gives the protein CASSLQAGVGEKLFF.